This passage covers 17 T cell receptor beta chains from one sample sequenced in a study of blood T cells in healthy people across ages. A sample-barcoded 5' primer and a J-beta primer mix were used in a second PCR of roughly 6 to 11 cycles. MiXCR, applied by TCRdb to the 5' RACE reads, yields one record per CDR3 protein. This sample yields about 840,000 distinct CDR3 sequences, of which approximately 32% are seen a single time; roughly 10% belongs to the top ten. This sample also appeared in a second study, on T cells of mothers and their children.

Sequences were obtained from blood. The receptors were gathered from a middle-aged woman in good health.

This clonotype was seen a handful of times. The chain links TRBV2 to TRBJ1-6, with D maybe TRBD1 (5 bases). CDR1 is SNHLY and CDR2 is FYNNEI in the germline V gene. The CDR3 loop spans 14 amino acids. Trimming took 8 bases from V and 7 from J, leaving 15 bases between them. CDR3 sequence (DNA): TGTGCCAGCGATTTTGGGGGAGCGAATTCACCCCTCCACTTT. Protein sequence: CASDFGGANSPLHF.

There are many counts of this clonotype. This chain links TRBV7-2 with TRBJ2-7; D may match TRBD1 or TRBD2 (5 bases each). Germline values: CDR1 SGHTA, CDR2 FQGNSA. This CDR3 has 16 amino acids. V lost 5 bases and J lost 0, with 17 bases in between. The CDR3 bases are TGTGCCAGCAGCGCGAGCCGGGACGGATCCTCCTACGAGCAGTACTTC. Translating it yields CASSASRDGSSYEQYF.

The chain recombines TRBV7-2 with TRBJ1-1; D unclear. V lost 3 bases and J 2 bases, leaving 13 bases between the germline ends. CDR3 size: 15 residues. Germline CDR1 and CDR2: SGHTA and FQGNSA. The CDR3, as DNA: TGTGCCAGCAGCTTTGGGGAGCGGGGAAACACTGAAGCTTTCTTT. Protein: CASSFGERGNTEAFF.

This clonotype has ten or more counts. The chain joins TRBV7-2 to TRBJ2-4, with TRBD1 identical over 7 bases. The germline CDR1 and CDR2 sequences are SGHTA and FQGNSA. The trim removed 5 bases at V and 8 bases at J, leaving 9 bases unmatched. The CDR3 length is 14 residues. The CDR3 DNA reads TGTGCCAGCAGCCTAGGGACAGCAAGAGACATTCAGTACTTC. Protein: CASSLGTARDIQYF.

In the case of this clonotype: A read error is possible here, since a much larger clone lies one base away. The rearrangement uses TRBV29-1 and TRBJ2-7; D unclear. Germline-derived CDR1 and CDR2 are SQVTM and ANQGSEA. The CDR3 consists of 10 residues. CDR3 sequence (DNA): TGCAGCGTACTGCATTCCGAGCAGCACTTC. It is translated as CSVLHSEQHF.

This clonotype was recorded a few times. J is TRBJ2-2 and V is TRBV12-3 or TRBV12-4; 11 nucleotides align to TRBD2. Trimming cost V 6 bases and J 5 bases; bases outside gene matches: 11. This CDR3 is 17 amino acids long. As DNA, the CDR3 is TGTGCCAGCAGCTCTCTCCTAGCGGGGGGAAGGACCGGGGAGCTGTTTTTT. It translates to CASSSLLAGGRTGELFF.

The V gene is TRBV5-6, the J gene TRBJ2-6, with no clear D. The CDR3 extends over 14 amino acids. Deletions cut 2 bases from V and 4 bases from J, with 7 bases between. Germline CDR1 reads SGHDT; CDR2 reads YYEEEE. In DNA, the CDR3 is TGTGCCAGCAGCTTTGGGATGGGGGCCAACGTCCTGACTTTC. Amino acids: CASSFGMGANVLTF.

The chain combines TRBV5-4 with TRBJ1-2; a possible D gene is TRBD1 (5 bases). Deletions cut 4 bases from V and 3 bases from J, with 16 bases between. The CDR3 has 15 amino acids. Germline CDR1 reads SGHNT; CDR2 reads YYREEE (reference sequence). The CDR3 region has the DNA TGTGCCAGCAGCAGCAACAAGGGGTCGGACTATGGCTACACCTTC. Protein sequence: CASSSNKGSDYGYTF.

This clonotype has just a few counts. This chain links TRBV12-3 or TRBV12-4 with TRBJ1-2, with a tentative D call TRBD1 (5 bases). The CDR3 totals 12 residues. The V end lost 5 bases, the J end lost 8 bases, and 12 bases lay between the germline ends. The CDR3 loop is CASSKGTGGYTF. CDR3 bases: TGTGCCAGCAGTAAGGGGACCGGCGGCTACACCTTC.

This clonotype has just a few counts. Germline is not matched at one junction end, which may reflect a read error. The chain has TRBV6-1 and TRBJ2-4; 8 positions match TRBD1. The DNA end lines up better with TRBJ2-7; the J call may be wrong. CDR3 length: 18 residues. CDR1 is MNHNS and CDR2 is SASEGT in the germline V gene. CDR3: CASSESPGGVRDSYEQYF. The CDR3 coding sequence is TGTGCCAGTAGTGAATCTCCAGGGGGCGTTCGGGACTCCTACGAGCAGTACTTC.

About this clonotype: At one end the junction does not follow the germline gene, possibly because of a read error. The chain uses TRBV7-2 and TRBJ1-4, with D unresolved. The CDR3 totals 14 residues. Germline V lookup: CDR1 SGHTA, CDR2 FQGNSA. The CDR3 sequence: CASRGFATSEKLFF. The CDR3 nucleotides read TGTGCCAGCCGAGGCTTTGCAACTAGTGAAAAACTGTTTTTT. Supplemented by reference TRBV7-2 and TRBJ1-4, the full variable domain reads GAGVSQSPSNKVTEKGKDVELRCDPISGHTALYWYRQSLGQGLEFLIYFQGNSAPDKSGLPSDRFSAERTGGSVSTLTIQRTQQEDSAVYLCASRGFATSEKLFFGSGTQLSVL.

Here the CDR3 reads CASSQGQRRYEQYF. The CDR3 nucleotides read TGCGCCAGCAGCCAGGGACAGAGGAGATACGAGCAGTACTTC. The chain employs TRBV4-3 and TRBJ2-5; TRBD1 agrees at 7 bases. The DNA end is more similar to TRBJ2-7, so the J call may be wrong. CDR3 length: 14 amino acids. Per the germline V gene, CDR1 is LGHNA and CDR2 is YSLEER.

This clonotype has more than one count but fewer than ten. The V gene is TRBV10-3, the J gene TRBJ2-3; a possible D gene is TRBD1 (6 bases). The CDR3 has 14 residues. Germline V gene lookup returns CDR1 ENHRY and CDR2 SYGVKD. Deletions cut 0 bases from V and 3 bases from J, with 7 bases between. The CDR3 region is CAISESQGTDTQYF. The CDR3 DNA reads TGTGCCATCAGTGAGTCCCAGGGGACAGATACGCAGTATTTT.

About this clonotype: An end of the junction does not agree with germline; a read error may underlie this. The genes are TRBV29-1 and TRBJ1-2, with D tentatively TRBD1 (5 bases). Germline-derived CDR1 and CDR2 are SQVTM and ANQGSEA. There are 14 residues in the CDR3. The CDR3 is CGVDGQGGGYGYTF. In nucleotides, the CDR3 is TGCGGCGTTGACGGTCAGGGCGGCGGCTATGGCTACACCTTC.

This chain links TRBV12-3 or TRBV12-4 with TRBJ2-2; no definite D call. This CDR3 comprises 13 residues. The V end was cut by 3 bases, the J end by 7 bases, with 9 bases between. CDR3 bases: TGTGCCAGCAGTTTCTTAAGCCGCGGGGAGCTGTTTTTT. Its translation: CASSFLSRGELFF.

CDR3 nucleotides: TGTGCCAGCAGTTCATGGTCCACAGGGGGGTACGAGCAGTACTTC. Its protein is CASSSWSTGGYEQYF. This chain links TRBV27 with TRBJ2-7; 8 bases agree with TRBD1. The germline V gene encodes CDR1 MNHEY and CDR2 SMNVEV (reference sequence). V gave up 4 bases and J gave up 4 bases; unmatched junction bases: 9. This CDR3 contains 15 residues.

The chain links TRBV6-5 to TRBJ1-6, with D possibly TRBD1 on 6 matching bases. The CDR3 sequence is 14 residues long. The germline V and J ends were trimmed by 1 base and 8 bases, with 9 bases remaining between them. Germline loops: CDR1 MNHEY, CDR2 SVGAGI. CDR3 bases: TGTGCCAGCAGTTACTACAGGGTTGATTCACCCCTCCACTTT. The encoded protein is CASSYYRVDSPLHF.